This T cell receptor beta chain stems from a study of cytomegalovirus exposure and HLA in healthy donors. Study-wide points: Rare TCR sequences predominated, though certain public TCRs were found in many donors. Association of a missense DCLRE1C variant with TCR beta V- and J-gene trimming was reported in a later analysis.

About this clone itself: The antigen remains undetermined.

The CDR3 extends over 11 amino acids. Germline assignment: CDR1 MNHNS and CDR2 SASEGT. V was shortened by 7 bases and J by 5 bases, with 8 bases between the two germline ends. A multiplex PCR was run with 60 Vbeta primers and 13 Jbeta primers. Assay: immunoSEQ multiplex PCR; the TCRdb copy retains only in-frame clones and omits some. The sample has some 63,000 clones, 80% seen once. Specimen: PBMCs. The TCR originated in a woman in her thirties or forties in good health and CMV-seronegative. The chain links TRBV6-1 to TRBJ2-5; D call uncertain. The CDR3, as DNA: TGTGCCAGCACTGGTCAGGAGACCCAGTACTTC. Translation: CASTGQETQYF.